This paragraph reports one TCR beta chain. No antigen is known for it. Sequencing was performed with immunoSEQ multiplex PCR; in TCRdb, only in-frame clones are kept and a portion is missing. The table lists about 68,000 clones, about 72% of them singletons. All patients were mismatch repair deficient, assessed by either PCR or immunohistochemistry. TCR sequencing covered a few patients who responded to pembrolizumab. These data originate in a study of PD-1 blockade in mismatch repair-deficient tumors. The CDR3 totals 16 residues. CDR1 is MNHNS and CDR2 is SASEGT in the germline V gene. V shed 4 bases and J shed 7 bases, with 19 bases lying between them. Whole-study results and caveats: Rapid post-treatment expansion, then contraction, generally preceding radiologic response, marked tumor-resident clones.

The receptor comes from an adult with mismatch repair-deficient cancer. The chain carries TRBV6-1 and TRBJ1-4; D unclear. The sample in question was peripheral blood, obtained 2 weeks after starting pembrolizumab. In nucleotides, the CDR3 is TGTGCCAGCAGTGTGTTTGCGGAGACCTTTACTGAAAAACTGTTTTTT. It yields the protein CASSVFAETFTEKLFF.